The 14 T cell receptor beta chains reported below all come from one sample, sequenced in a study of control samples from healthy donors and cancer patients. TCRdb's table, derived via immunoSEQ multiplex PCR, lists solely in-frame clones and lacks some. This sample has 11,000 to 15,000 clones, with approximately 77% found just once. The sequenced material came from formalin-fixed, paraffin-embedded tissue. The receptors come from a female donor with lung cancer.

This chain links TRBV7-3 with TRBJ2-7; tentatively, D is TRBD1 or TRBD2 (5 bases each). The V gene's germline CDR1 is SGHTA and CDR2 FQGTGA. The CDR3 contains 15 residues. V lost 2 bases, J lost 4 bases, and 15 bases lay in between. CDR3 amino acids: CASSLFQGVEYEQYF. Here the CDR3 DNA reads TGTGCCAGCAGCTTATTTCAGGGAGTGGAGTACGAGCAGTACTTC.

The chain employs TRBV4-2 and TRBJ1-2; 9 nucleotides align to TRBD1. V shed 0 bases and J 8 bases; nucleotides not matched to a gene: 7. CDR3 length equals 15 residues. Germline CDR1 reads LGHNA; CDR2 reads YNFKEQ. The CDR3: CASSQEGGQGRGYTF. CDR3 in DNA: TGTGCCAGCAGCCAAGAGGGCGGACAGGGGAGAGGCTACACCTTC.

The gene calls are TRBV5-4 and TRBJ2-3; the match to TRBD1 covers 8 bases. The CDR3 is made up of 17 amino acids. The germline CDR1 and CDR2 sequences are SGHNT and YYREEE (reference sequence). V was clipped by 1 base and J by 0 bases; unmatched bases: 7. This CDR3 reads CASSLSRGLSSTDTQYF. CDR3 sequence (DNA): TGTGCCAGCAGCTTGAGCAGGGGGCTATCTAGCACAGATACGCAGTATTTT.

The chain is built from TRBV7-8 and TRBJ2-1; D perhaps matches TRBD2 (5 bases). Germline values: CDR1 SGHVS, CDR2 FQNEAQ. The CDR3 sequence is 13 residues long. Trimming took off 2 bases at V and 6 bases at J, with 8 bases between the two ends. The DNA for the CDR3 is TGTGCCAGCAGCTTAAGTGGACTCAATGAGCAGTTCTTC. It specifies CASSLSGLNEQFF.

This clone was counted between two and nine times. The V and J genes are TRBV5-1 and TRBJ2-2; 9 positions match TRBD1. CDR3 size: 16 residues. Trimming removed 1 base from V and 4 bases from J; junction bases left unmatched: 5. Germline lookup yields CDR1 SGHRS and CDR2 YFSETQ. CDR3 sequence reads: CASSLRGQGGTGELFF. DNA of the CDR3: TGCGCCAGCAGCTTGCGGGGACAGGGCGGCACCGGGGAGCTGTTTTTT.

V gene TRBV29-1 combines with J gene TRBJ2-1; no firm D call. Germline CDR1 is SQVTM and CDR2 is ANQGSEA. Trimming stripped 2 bases from V and 11 bases from J, with 13 bases between. The CDR3 loop spans 12 amino acids. The CDR3 sequence is CSVENHIAKQFF. The DNA for the CDR3 is TGCAGCGTTGAAAATCACATAGCAAAGCAGTTCTTC.

This clone is a singleton in its sample. V gene TRBV6-6 combines with J gene TRBJ2-2; D gene ambiguous. Trimming pared 8 bases from V and 3 bases from J, leaving 10 bases between. This CDR3 has 13 amino acids. Germline assignment: CDR1 MNHNY and CDR2 SVGAGI (reference sequence). The DNA of the CDR3 is TGTGCCAGCTCGTCAACAGACACCGGGGAGCTGTTTTTT. Its protein product is CASSSTDTGELFF.

The chain recombines TRBV7-2 with TRBJ1-2, with D possibly being TRBD1 (5 bases). In germline, CDR1 is SGHTA, CDR2 FQGNSA. The CDR3 runs 14 residues. V gave up 1 base and J gave up 4 bases, with 10 bases separating them. In DNA form, the CDR3 reads TGTGCCAGCAGCTTAGTCCAGGGTTCCTATGGCTACACCTTC. Residues: CASSLVQGSYGYTF.

In this sample, this clone turned up once. The chain couples TRBV19 to TRBJ2-3; tentatively, D is TRBD2 (6 bases). Germline-derived CDR1 and CDR2 are LNHDA and SQIVND (reference sequence). V lost 4 bases and J 2 bases, leaving 16 bases between the germline ends. The CDR3 covers 16 residues. The DNA for the CDR3 is TGTGCCAGTAGTACGCCCCGGGCTAGCGCCACAGATACGCAGTATTTT. Residues: CASSTPRASATDTQYF.

The rearrangement links TRBV7-2 to TRBJ1-5, with unresolved D. This CDR3 is 13 amino acids long. Trimming took off 5 bases at V and 7 bases at J, with 12 bases between the two ends. CDR1 and CDR2 from the germline V gene are SGHTA and FQGNSA. The CDR3: CASSPHLEQPQHF. CDR3 coding DNA: TGTGCCAGCAGCCCCCACCTGGAGCAGCCCCAGCATTTT.

This clone appeared a few times. The chain links TRBV5-1 to TRBJ2-1; TRBD2 is a possible D gene (7 bases). This CDR3 is 16 amino acids long. Trimming stripped 0 bases from V and 9 bases from J, with 19 bases between. The germline V gene encodes CDR1 SGHRS and CDR2 YFSETQ. The CDR3 DNA reads TGCGCCAGCAGCTTGGGTTTAGGGGGAGGGAAAGGTGAGCAGTTCTTC. It specifies CASSLGLGGGKGEQFF.

The rearrangement links TRBV27 to TRBJ1-2; unclear D gene. Germline CDR1 reads MNHEY; CDR2 reads SMNVEV (reference sequence). The length of the CDR3 is 11 residues. V was shortened by 2 bases and J by 5 bases, with 3 bases between the two germline ends. This CDR3 reads CASSLLYGYTF. CDR3 nucleotides: TGTGCCAGCAGTTTACTTTATGGCTACACCTTC.

In this sample, this clone turned up a few times. The J gene is TRBJ2-7, the V gene TRBV12-3 or TRBV12-4; 8 nucleotides align to TRBD1. This CDR3 contains 13 residues. The trim removed 10 bases at V and 3 bases at J, leaving 8 bases unmatched. DNA of the CDR3: TGTGCCACCAGGCGGACAGGGAACTACGAGCAGTACTTC. It translates to CATRRTGNYEQYF.

This clone has just one count. The V call is TRBV7-3, the J call TRBJ1-1; 8 positions match TRBD1. The CDR3 loop spans 13 amino acids. Germline lookup yields CDR1 SGHTA and CDR2 FQGTGA. After removal of 3 bases from V and 5 bases from J, the junction contained 2 bases not matched to a gene. The CDR3 nucleotides are TGTGCCAGCAGCTTGGACAGGGCGACTGAAGCTTTCTTT. This encodes CASSLDRATEAFF.